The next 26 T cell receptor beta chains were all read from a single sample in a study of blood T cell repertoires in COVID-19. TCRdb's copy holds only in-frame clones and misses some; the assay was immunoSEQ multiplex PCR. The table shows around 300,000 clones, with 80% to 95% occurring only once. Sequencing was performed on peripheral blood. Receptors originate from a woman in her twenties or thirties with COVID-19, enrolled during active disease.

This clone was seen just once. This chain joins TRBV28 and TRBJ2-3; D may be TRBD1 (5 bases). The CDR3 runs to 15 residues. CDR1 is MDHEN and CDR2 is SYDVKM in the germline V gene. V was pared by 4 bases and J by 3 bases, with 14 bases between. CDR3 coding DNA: TGTGCCAGCAGTTCAGGAACAGGTATTACAGATACGCAGTATTTT. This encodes CASSSGTGITDTQYF.

This chain's CDR3 is CASSYSSTGGNTIYF. In DNA, the CDR3 is TGTGCCAGCAGTTACTCCAGTACGGGGGGAAACACCATATATTTT. This chain connects TRBV6-5 to TRBJ1-3; D ambiguous. Germline CDR1 is MNHEY and CDR2 is SVGAGI. The V end was cut by 0 bases, the J end by 4 bases, with 10 bases between. This CDR3 is 15 amino acids long.

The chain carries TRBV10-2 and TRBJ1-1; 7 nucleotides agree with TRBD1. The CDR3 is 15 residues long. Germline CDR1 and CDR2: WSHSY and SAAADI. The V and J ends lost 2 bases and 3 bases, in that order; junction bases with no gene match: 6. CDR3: CASSETGAGDTEAFF. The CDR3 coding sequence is TGCGCCAGCAGTGAGACAGGGGCCGGGGACACTGAAGCTTTCTTT.

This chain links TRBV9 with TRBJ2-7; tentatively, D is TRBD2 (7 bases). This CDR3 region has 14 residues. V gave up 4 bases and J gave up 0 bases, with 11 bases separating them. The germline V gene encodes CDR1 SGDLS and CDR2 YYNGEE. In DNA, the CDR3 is TGTGCCAGCAGCCTAGGGGGGGACTCCTACGAGCAGTACTTC. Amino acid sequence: CASSLGGDSYEQYF.

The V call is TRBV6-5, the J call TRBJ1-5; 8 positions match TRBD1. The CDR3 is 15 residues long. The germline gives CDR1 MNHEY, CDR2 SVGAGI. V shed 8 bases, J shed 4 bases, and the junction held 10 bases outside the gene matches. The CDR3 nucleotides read TGTGCCAGCTGCCGACAGGGGACCGTTAATCAGCCCCAGCATTTT. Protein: CASCRQGTVNQPQHF.

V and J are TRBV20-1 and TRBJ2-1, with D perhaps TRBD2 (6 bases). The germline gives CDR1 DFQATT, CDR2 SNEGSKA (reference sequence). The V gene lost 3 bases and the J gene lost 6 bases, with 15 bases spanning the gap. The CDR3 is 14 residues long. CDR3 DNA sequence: TGCAGTGCTAGTGTCCCCAAGCGGGTCAATGAGCAGTTCTTC. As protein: CSASVPKRVNEQFF.

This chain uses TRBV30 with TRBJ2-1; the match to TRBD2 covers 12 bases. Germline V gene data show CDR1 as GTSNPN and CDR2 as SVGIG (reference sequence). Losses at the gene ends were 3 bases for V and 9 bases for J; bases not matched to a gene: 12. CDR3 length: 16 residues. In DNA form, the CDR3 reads TGTGCCTGGAGCCGGACTAGCGGGGTCGGGGCCGGTGAGCAGTTCTTC. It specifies CAWSRTSGVGAGEQFF.

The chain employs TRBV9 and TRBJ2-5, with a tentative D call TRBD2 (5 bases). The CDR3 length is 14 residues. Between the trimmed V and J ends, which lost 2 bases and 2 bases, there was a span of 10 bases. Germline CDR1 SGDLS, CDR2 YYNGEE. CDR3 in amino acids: CASSVTGWQETQYF. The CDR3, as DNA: TGTGCCAGCAGCGTTACGGGGTGGCAAGAGACCCAGTACTTC.

CDR3 in amino acids: CASNLDLLTEAFF. The CDR3 DNA reads as TGTGCCAGCAACCTAGATTTACTCACTGAAGCTTTCTTT. The rearrangement joins TRBV6-5 to TRBJ1-1; D gene ambiguous. This CDR3 spans 13 amino acids. The germline V and J ends were trimmed by 7 bases and 4 bases, with 13 bases remaining between them. The germline gives CDR1 MNHEY, CDR2 SVGAGI.

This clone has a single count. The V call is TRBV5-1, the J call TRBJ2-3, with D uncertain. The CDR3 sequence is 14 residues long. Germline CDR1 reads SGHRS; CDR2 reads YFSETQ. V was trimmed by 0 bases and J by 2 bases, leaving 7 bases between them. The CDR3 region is CASSLGVHTDTQYF. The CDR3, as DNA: TGCGCCAGCAGCTTGGGTGTTCACACAGATACGCAGTATTTT.

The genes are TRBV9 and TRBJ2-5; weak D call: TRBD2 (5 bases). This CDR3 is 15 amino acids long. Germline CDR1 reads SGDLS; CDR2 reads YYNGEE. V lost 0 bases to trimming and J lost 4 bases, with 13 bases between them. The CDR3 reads CASSVVPGSGETQYF. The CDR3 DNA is TGTGCCAGCAGCGTAGTCCCGGGAAGTGGAGAGACCCAGTACTTC.

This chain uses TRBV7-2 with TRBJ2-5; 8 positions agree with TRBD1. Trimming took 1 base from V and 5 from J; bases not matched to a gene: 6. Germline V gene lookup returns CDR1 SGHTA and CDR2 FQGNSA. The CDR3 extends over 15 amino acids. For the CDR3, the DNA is TGTGCCAGCAGCTTAGTTCAGGGGGCTTGGGAGACCCAGTACTTC. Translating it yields CASSLVQGAWETQYF.

CDR3 bases: TGTGCCAGCTCACCCGGCCAGACTAGCGGTCACAATGAGCAGTTCTTC. Protein: CASSPGQTSGHNEQFF. The chain couples TRBV18 to TRBJ2-1; 9 bases agree with TRBD2. V shed 3 bases, J shed 5 bases, and the junction held 8 bases outside the gene matches. The CDR3 extends over 16 amino acids. Germline-derived CDR1 and CDR2 are KGHSH and LQKENI. Drawing the rest from reference TRBV18 and TRBJ2-1, the complete variable domain is NAGVMQNPRHLVRRRGQEARLRCSPMKGHSHVYWYRQLPEEGLKFMVYLQKENIIDESGMPKERFSAEFPKEGPSILRIQQVVRGDSAAYFCASSPGQTSGHNEQFFGPGTRLTVL.

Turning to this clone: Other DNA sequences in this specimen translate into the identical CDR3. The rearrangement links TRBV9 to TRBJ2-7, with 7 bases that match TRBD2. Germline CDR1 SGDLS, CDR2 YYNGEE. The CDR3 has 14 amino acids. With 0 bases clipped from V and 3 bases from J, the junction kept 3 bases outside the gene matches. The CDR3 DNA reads TGTGCCAGCAGCGTAGGAGGGGAGGGCTACGAGCAGTACTTC. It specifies CASSVGGEGYEQYF.

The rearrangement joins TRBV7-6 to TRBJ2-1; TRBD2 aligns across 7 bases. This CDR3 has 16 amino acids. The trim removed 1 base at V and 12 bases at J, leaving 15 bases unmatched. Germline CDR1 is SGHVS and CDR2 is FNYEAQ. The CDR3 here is CASSLGASGSPVVQFF. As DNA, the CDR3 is TGTGCCAGCAGCTTAGGTGCTAGCGGCTCCCCGGTCGTGCAGTTCTTC. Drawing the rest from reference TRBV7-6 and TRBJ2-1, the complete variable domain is GAGVSQSPRYKVTKRGQDVALRCDPISGHVSLYWYRQALGQGPEFLTYFNYEAQQDKSGLPNDRFSAERPEGSISTLTIQRTEQRDSAMYRCASSLGASGSPVVQFFGPGTRLTVL.

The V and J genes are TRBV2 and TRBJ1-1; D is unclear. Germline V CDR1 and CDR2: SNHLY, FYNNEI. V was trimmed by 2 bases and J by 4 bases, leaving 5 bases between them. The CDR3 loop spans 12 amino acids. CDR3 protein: CASSESGTEAFF. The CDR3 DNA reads TGTGCCAGCAGTGAATCCGGCACTGAAGCTTTCTTT.

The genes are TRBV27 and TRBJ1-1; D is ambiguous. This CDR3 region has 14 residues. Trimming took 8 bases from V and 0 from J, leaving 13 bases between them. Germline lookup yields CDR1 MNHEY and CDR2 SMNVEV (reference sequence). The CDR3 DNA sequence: TGTGCCAGCCGTGACATGTACATGAACACTGAAGCTTTCTTT. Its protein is CASRDMYMNTEAFF.

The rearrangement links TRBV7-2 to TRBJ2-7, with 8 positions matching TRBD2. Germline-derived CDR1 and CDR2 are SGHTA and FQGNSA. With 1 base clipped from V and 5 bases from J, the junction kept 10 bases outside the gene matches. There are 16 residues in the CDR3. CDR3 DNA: TGTGCCAGCAGCTTAGTGCCGTCGGGGGGGAGAAACGAGCAGTACTTC. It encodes CASSLVPSGGRNEQYF.

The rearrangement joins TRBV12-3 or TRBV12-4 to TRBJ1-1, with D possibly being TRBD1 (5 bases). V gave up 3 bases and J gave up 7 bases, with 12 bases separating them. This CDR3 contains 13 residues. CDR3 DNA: TGTGCCAGCAGTTTTTTGAAGGGGCGTGAAGCTTTCTTT. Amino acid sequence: CASSFLKGREAFF.

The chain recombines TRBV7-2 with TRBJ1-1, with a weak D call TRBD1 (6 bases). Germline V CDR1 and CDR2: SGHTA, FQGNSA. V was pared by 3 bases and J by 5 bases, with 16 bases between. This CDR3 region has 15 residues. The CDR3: CASSFRPIRGTEAFF. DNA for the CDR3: TGTGCCAGCAGCTTCCGGCCTATTAGGGGGACTGAAGCTTTCTTT.

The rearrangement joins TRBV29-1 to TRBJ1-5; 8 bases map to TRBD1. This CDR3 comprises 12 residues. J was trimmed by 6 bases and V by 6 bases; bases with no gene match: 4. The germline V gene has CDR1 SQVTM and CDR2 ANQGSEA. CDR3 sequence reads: CSVSTGVQPQHF. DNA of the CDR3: TGCAGCGTATCGACAGGGGTTCAGCCCCAGCATTTT.

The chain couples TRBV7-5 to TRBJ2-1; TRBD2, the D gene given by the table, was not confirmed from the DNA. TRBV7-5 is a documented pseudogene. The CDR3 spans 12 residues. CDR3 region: CVRSRRGNEQFF. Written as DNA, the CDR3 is TGTGTCAGAAGCCGACGCGGCAATGAGCAGTTCTTC.

Here the CDR3 reads CASSESPAAGNQPQHF. In DNA, the CDR3 is TGTGCCAGCAGTGAAAGTCCGGCCGCGGGCAATCAGCCCCAGCATTTT. This sequence joins TRBV2 and TRBJ1-5; D uncertain. Trimming pared 2 bases from V and 2 bases from J, leaving 13 bases between. Per the germline V gene, CDR1 is SNHLY and CDR2 is FYNNEI. This CDR3 has 16 residues. The full variable domain, its missing parts supplied by reference TRBV2 and TRBJ1-5, is EPEVTQTPSHQVTQMGQEVILRCVPISNHLYFYWYRQILGQKVEFLVSFYNNEISEKSEIFDDQFSVERPDGSNFTLKIRSTKLEDSAMYFCASSESPAAGNQPQHFGDGTRLSIL.

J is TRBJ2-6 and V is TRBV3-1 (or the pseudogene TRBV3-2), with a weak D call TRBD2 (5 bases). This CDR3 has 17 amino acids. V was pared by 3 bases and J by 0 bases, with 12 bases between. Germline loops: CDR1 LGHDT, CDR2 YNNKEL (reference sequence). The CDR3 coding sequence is TGTGCCAGCAGCCACCTCACAGACTACTCTGGGGCCAACGTCCTGACTTTC. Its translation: CASSHLTDYSGANVLTF.

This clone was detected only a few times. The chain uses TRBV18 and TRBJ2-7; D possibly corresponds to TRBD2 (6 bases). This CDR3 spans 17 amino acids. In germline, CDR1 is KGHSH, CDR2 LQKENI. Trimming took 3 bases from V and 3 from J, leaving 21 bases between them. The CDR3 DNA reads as TGTGCCAGCTCACCGCTTGTGACTAGTCTGCCTGGCTACGAGCAGTACTTC. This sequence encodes CASSPLVTSLPGYEQYF.

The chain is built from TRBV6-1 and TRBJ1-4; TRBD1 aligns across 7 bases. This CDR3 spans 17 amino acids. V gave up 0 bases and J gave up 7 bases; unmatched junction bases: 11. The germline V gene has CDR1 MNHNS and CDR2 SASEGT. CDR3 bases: TGTGCCAGCAGTGAAGCTAGGGGGCAGGGCACGTCTGAAAAACTGTTTTTT. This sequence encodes CASSEARGQGTSEKLFF.